Listed here are 25 T cell receptor beta chains from one sample, sequenced in a study of T cells in Graves' hyperthyroidism and ophthalmopathy. RNA transcripts provided the source from which TCR beta CDR3 regions were amplified. A set of HTBI primers served as the primers for a first-round RT-PCR of the TCR CDR3. TCRdb analysed the multiplex PCR reads with MiXCR anew, one entry per CDR3 protein. In the table there are roughly 700,000 distinct CDR3 sequences, approximately 15% of which are singletons. Sequenced: blood. The receptors originated from a woman in her late teens or twenties with Graves' hyperthyroidism.

For this clonotype: This clone may be a read error of a much larger clone one base away. The chain recombines TRBV2 with TRBJ2-1; D is possibly TRBD1 or TRBD2 (6 bases each). TRBJ2-7 explains the end of the DNA better; the J call may be wrong. This CDR3 region has 13 residues. Germline V CDR1 and CDR2: SNHLY, FYNNEI. CDR3 in DNA: TGTGCCTGCCGTCGGGGGCTCGACAATGAGCAGTACTTC. It yields the protein CACRRGLDNEQYF.

This clonotype has at least ten counts. The chain couples TRBV6-1 to TRBJ2-4; 9 nucleotides line up with TRBD1. This CDR3 is 15 amino acids long. Germline V lookup: CDR1 MNHNS, CDR2 SASEGT. Germline trimming cut 7 bases from V and 8 bases from J; bases unmatched to any gene: 12. The CDR3 reads CASTAPGQGRYIQYF. CDR3 nucleotide sequence: TGTGCCAGCACCGCCCCGGGACAGGGTCGATACATTCAGTACTTC.

The chain uses TRBV7-8 and TRBJ2-7; D unresolved. The CDR3 totals 15 residues. V was shortened by 0 bases and J by 2 bases, with 11 bases between the two germline ends. Germline-derived CDR1 and CDR2 are SGHVS and FQNEAQ. The chain's CDR3 is CASSLAGIPTYEQYF. CDR3 nucleotide sequence: TGTGCCAGCAGCTTAGCGGGGATCCCTACCTACGAGCAGTACTTC.

This clonotype was recorded at least ten times. The rearrangement links TRBV13 to TRBJ2-1; D is ambiguous. V was trimmed by 1 base and J by 7 bases, leaving 17 bases between them. CDR1 and CDR2 (germline): PRHDT, FYEKMQ (reference sequence). The CDR3 is 16 amino acids. The CDR3 protein is CASSLELRRASNEQFF. The CDR3 DNA reads TGTGCCAGCAGCTTAGAGCTGAGACGGGCCTCGAATGAGCAGTTCTTC.

There are many counts of this clonotype. The genes are TRBV7-9 and TRBJ2-7; 8 bases agree with TRBD2. V was clipped by 5 bases and J by 4 bases; unmatched bases: 7. The length of the CDR3 is 14 residues. From germline, CDR1 is SEHNR and CDR2 FQNEAQ (reference sequence). The CDR3: CASSQGLAWYEQYF. DNA for the CDR3: TGTGCCAGCAGCCAAGGACTAGCCTGGTACGAGCAGTACTTC. The full variable domain, rest sourced from reference TRBV7-9 and TRBJ2-7, is DTGVSQNPRHKITKRGQNVTFRCDPISEHNRLYWYRQTLGQGPEFLTYFQNEAQLEKSRLLSDRFSAERPKGSFSTLEIQRTEQGDSAMYLCASSQGLAWYEQYFGPGTRLTVT.

A few counts support this clonotype. The V and J genes are TRBV7-2 and TRBJ1-1, with D possibly being TRBD1 (5 bases). Germline V CDR1 and CDR2: SGHTA, FQGNSA. Trimming cost V 4 bases and J 5 bases, with 17 bases left between them. The CDR3 length is 15 residues. CDR3 in amino acids: CASSYAYRDPTEAFF. The CDR3 nucleotides are TGTGCCAGCAGCTATGCCTACCGGGACCCTACTGAAGCTTTCTTT. The entire variable domain, with the rest obtained from reference TRBV7-2 and TRBJ1-1, is as follows: GAGVSQSPSNKVTEKGKDVELRCDPISGHTALYWYRQSLGQGLEFLIYFQGNSAPDKSGLPSDRFSAERTGGSVSTLTIQRTQQEDSAVYLCASSYAYRDPTEAFFGQGTRLTVV.

This clonotype was detected many times. This chain uses TRBV5-1 with TRBJ2-7; no reliable D call. This CDR3 contains 13 residues. CDR1 and CDR2 from the germline V gene are SGHRS and YFSETQ. V was pared by 4 bases and J by 5 bases, with 13 bases between. The CDR3: CASSLGAGHEQYF. The DNA for the CDR3 is TGCGCCAGCAGCCTTGGTGCAGGCCACGAGCAGTACTTC.

This clonotype appeared a few times. The rearrangement links TRBV29-1 to TRBJ1-2; a possible D gene is TRBD1 (5 bases). The CDR3 runs to 12 residues. The V gene lost 6 bases and the J gene lost 8 bases, with 16 bases spanning the gap. CDR1 is SQVTM and CDR2 is ANQGSEA in the germline V gene. For the CDR3, the DNA is TGCAGCGTAGCTGCGGGGGGTACGGGCTACACCTTC. The encoded protein is CSVAAGGTGYTF.

This chain joins TRBV7-9 and TRBJ2-1; the D gene is possibly TRBD2 (6 bases). The germline V gene encodes CDR1 SEHNR and CDR2 FQNEAQ (reference sequence). The CDR3 has 13 residues. V was cut by 6 bases and J by 8 bases, with 14 bases left in between. The CDR3 spells CASSPVGGDEQFF. CDR3 bases: TGTGCCAGCAGTCCTGTGGGAGGCGATGAGCAGTTCTTC.

The chain carries TRBV19 and TRBJ2-1; 10 bases line up with TRBD2. CDR1 is LNHDA and CDR2 is SQIVND in the germline V gene (reference sequence). Germline trimming cut 3 bases from V and 7 bases from J; bases unmatched to any gene: 6. The CDR3 has 15 residues. The CDR3 DNA reads TGTGCCAGTAGTATTCTAGCGGGAGAACAAAATGAGCAGTTCTTC. Translation gives CASSILAGEQNEQFF.

With regard to this clonotype: One end of the junction varies from germline; a read error may be responsible. V usage is TRBV7-3 and J usage is TRBJ2-7; the match to TRBD1 covers 9 bases. Germline V CDR1 and CDR2: SGHTA, FQGTGA. The CDR3 totals 16 residues. This CDR3 reads CASSLTPGTGSTEQYF. CDR3 DNA sequence: TGTGCCAGCAGCCTAACGCCCGGGACAGGGAGTACCGAGCAGTACTTC.

This clonotype showed up many times. The chain couples TRBV30 to TRBJ1-6, with D unresolved. The CDR3 sequence is 15 residues long. Trimming took 4 bases from V and 0 from J, leaving 10 bases between them. Germline CDR1 reads GTSNPN; CDR2 reads SVGIG (reference sequence). CDR3 nucleotide sequence: TGTGCCTGGAACGACGGGAGCTCCTATAATTCACCCCTCCACTTT. Translated: CAWNDGSSYNSPLHF.

This clonotype has just a few counts. The rearrangement uses TRBV20-1 and TRBJ1-4, with D perhaps matching TRBD1 (5 bases). CDR1 is DFQATT, CDR2 SNEGSKA, per germline (reference sequence). Trimming stripped 6 bases from V and 8 bases from J, with 22 bases between. The CDR3 has 15 residues. The CDR3 spells CSAPARGVLGEKLFF. DNA for the CDR3: TGCAGTGCCCCAGCCCGGGGGGTTTTGGGGGAAAAACTGTTTTTT.

This clonotype appeared a few times. This chain connects TRBV9 to TRBJ1-4; D uncertain. There are 14 residues in the CDR3. V lost 8 bases and J 8 bases, leaving 19 bases between the germline ends. Germline assignment: CDR1 SGDLS and CDR2 YYNGEE. CDR3 region: CARSRTPEDEKLFF. Written as DNA, the CDR3 is TGTGCCAGAAGCCGGACCCCCGAGGACGAAAAACTGTTTTTT. The variable domain in full, completed from reference TRBV9 and TRBJ1-4, reads DSGVTQTPKHLITATGQRVTLRCSPRSGDLSVYWYQQSLDQGLQFLIQYYNGEERAKGNILERFSAQQFPDLHSELNLSSLELGDSALYFCARSRTPEDEKLFFGSGTQLSVL.

This clonotype showed up just once. The V and J genes are TRBV6-1 and TRBJ2-2; 7 positions match TRBD2. J was trimmed by 4 bases and V by 7 bases; bases with no gene match: 6. The CDR3 is made up of 14 amino acids. CDR1 and CDR2 from the germline V gene are MNHNS and SASEGT. The CDR3 sequence: CASTKREGTGELFF. In DNA, the CDR3 is TGTGCCAGCACCAAGAGGGAGGGCACCGGGGAGCTGTTTTTT.

This clonotype was seen repeatedly, ten times or more. The chain carries TRBV13 and TRBJ2-1, with D possibly called TRBD1 or TRBD2 (5 bases each). V shed 6 bases and J shed 4 bases, with 16 bases lying between them. The V gene's germline CDR1 is PRHDT and CDR2 FYEKMQ (reference sequence). The CDR3 totals 15 residues. The DNA of the CDR3 is TGTGCCAGCAGTTGGGGGAGCGGTAAATACAATGAGCAGTTCTTC. It is translated as CASSWGSGKYNEQFF.

In its sample, this clonotype was seen a few times. The chain couples TRBV7-9 to TRBJ1-2, with TRBD1 matching 7 bases. V gave up 5 bases and J gave up 1 base; unmatched junction bases: 1. Germline V CDR1 and CDR2: SEHNR, FQNEAQ (reference sequence). The CDR3 sequence is 13 residues long. CDR3: CASSGQVNYGYTF. The CDR3 coding sequence is TGTGCCAGCAGCGGACAGGTTAACTATGGCTACACCTTC.

This clonotype appeared many times. The CDR3 sequence is CASSLEVAGVYEQYF. Here the CDR3 DNA reads TGTGCCAGCAGCTTAGAGGTAGCAGGGGTGTACGAGCAGTACTTC. The chain uses TRBV7-2 and TRBJ2-7; D might be TRBD1 (6 bases). CDR1 SGHTA and CDR2 FQGNSA come from the germline V gene. CDR3 length: 15 amino acids. V dropped 1 base and J dropped 4 bases, with 14 bases sitting between them.

In this sample, this clonotype turned up many times. The V and J genes are TRBV20-1 and TRBJ2-2; D unresolved. CDR1 DFQATT and CDR2 SNEGSKA come from the germline V gene (reference sequence). CDR3 size: 13 residues. The V and J ends lost 2 bases and 8 bases respectively, with 12 bases between them. This CDR3 is CSARRSELGELFF. For the CDR3, the DNA is TGCAGTGCTAGAAGAAGCGAATTGGGGGAGCTGTTTTTT.

This clonotype was counted many times. The chain recombines TRBV20-1 with TRBJ2-4, with TRBD2 as a possible D gene (7 bases). The CDR3 covers 13 residues. Germline V lookup: CDR1 DFQATT, CDR2 SNEGSKA (reference sequence). Trimming left V 3 bases short and J 5 bases short, with 11 bases between. In DNA, the CDR3 is TGCAGTGCTAGGGGGGGGGGGCAAAACATTCAGTACTTC. Residues: CSARGGGQNIQYF.

This clonotype was observed at least ten times. This chain connects TRBV27 to TRBJ1-5; D possibly corresponds to TRBD1 (5 bases). The germline V gene has CDR1 MNHEY and CDR2 SMNVEV (reference sequence). This CDR3 has 15 residues. V lost 6 bases and J 4 bases, leaving 16 bases between the germline ends. CDR3 in DNA: TGTGCCAGCAGGGGGGAGGGAAGAGGAAATCAGCCCCAGCATTTT. Translated: CASRGEGRGNQPQHF.

Remarks on this clonotype: This sequence may be a read error, since a much larger clone differs from it by one base. The rearrangement uses TRBV12-3 or TRBV12-4 and TRBJ2-5; tentative D call: TRBD2 (6 bases). The CDR3 covers 13 residues. CDR3 DNA: TGTGCCATCAGCCAGGGACTTGCTGAGACCCAGCACTTC. Protein product: CAISQGLAETQHF.

In this sample, this clonotype turned up many times. The genes are TRBV20-1 and TRBJ1-1; TRBD1 might be the D (6 bases). The V gene lost 0 bases and the J gene lost 6 bases, with 17 bases spanning the gap. CDR1 is DFQATT, CDR2 SNEGSKA, per germline (reference sequence). The CDR3 covers 15 residues. Here the CDR3 DNA reads TGCAGTGCTAGAGATATAGTCGGCACAGGGTCTGAAGCTTTCTTT. This sequence encodes CSARDIVGTGSEAFF.

CDR3 DNA sequence: TGTGCCAGCAGTTTATTTCTAAGGGAAAAACTGTTTTTT. Translating gives CASSLFLREKLFF. The chain carries TRBV12-3 or TRBV12-4 and TRBJ1-4; D gene uncertain. This CDR3 has 13 amino acids. Trimming cost V 2 bases and J 8 bases, with 9 bases left between them.

This chain links TRBV7-2 with TRBJ2-7; 9 nucleotides align to TRBD1. The V gene end was trimmed by 4 bases and the J gene end by 3 bases; junction bases not matched to a gene: 4. CDR3 length: 14 amino acids. Looked up from germline, CDR1 is SGHTA and CDR2 is FQGNSA. In nucleotides, the CDR3 is TGTGCCAGCAGCTGGGGGACAGGGCTCTACGAGCAGTACTTC. Encoded protein: CASSWGTGLYEQYF.